One sample yielded the 2 T cell receptor beta chains listed below, sequenced in a study of CD8+ T cells in alopecia areata. Sequencing used cDNA as its template, made by extracting RNA and reverse transcribing it. Data came from immunoSEQ multiplex PCR; TCRdb stores just in-frame clones and leaves some out. The sample holds around 270,000 clones, more than 45% seen once. As to treatment: oral pan-JAK inhibitor, 5-10 mg twice daily. Material: CD4+ T cells sorted from blood, obtained at week 24, from a patient treated with tofacitinib. The receptors shown here come from a human donor with alopecia areata.

The chain has TRBV29-1 and TRBJ2-7, with D unclear. Germline-derived CDR1 and CDR2 are SQVTM and ANQGSEA. Trimming removed 3 bases at V and 6 bases at J, with 18 bases between. The CDR3 spans 14 residues. CDR3 coding DNA: TGCAGCGTTGATGATCCGTGGGGAAGGAGCGAGCAGTACTTC. This codes for CSVDDPWGRSEQYF.

V is TRBV29-1 and J is TRBJ1-2; D ambiguous. V dropped 6 bases and J dropped 1 base, with 15 bases sitting between them. Germline lookup yields CDR1 SQVTM and CDR2 ANQGSEA. This CDR3 is 14 amino acids long. The CDR3 here is CSVLRRTLNYGYTF. As DNA, the CDR3 is TGCAGCGTGCTAAGACGGACTCTTAACTATGGCTACACCTTC.